These T cell receptor beta chains were read from a single sample in a study of OX40 agonist ivuxolimab in advanced cancers. TCRdb keeps only in-frame clones here, not all; method: immunoSEQ multiplex PCR. The sample shows 70,000 to 85,000 clones, about 86% of them seen only once. This specimen was CD4+ or CD8+ T cells sorted from blood, taken in a trial of the OX40 agonist ivuxolimab. The receptors come from an adult with an advanced solid tumor such as melanoma, head and neck, liver or kidney cancer. Both conserved end residues are part of each CDR3. Fields, in order: D gene, V gene, clone size, J gene, CDR3 length, CDR3 protein, CDR3 DNA. A D gene is named only where the DNA matches it firmly. Clone size is not always given. Where it is, it says once, few, many or a class for expanded clones.

D: .; V: TRBV7-8; size: .; J: TRBJ1-4; length: 13; CDR3: CASSFRREWELFF; DNA: TGTGCCAGCAGTTTTAGGCGAGAGTGGGAACTGTTTTTT
D: TRBD2; V: TRBV6-5; size: .; J: TRBJ2-7; length: 14; CDR3: CASTGSGRAYEQYF; DNA: TGTGCCAGCACCGGTAGCGGGAGGGCCTACGAGCAGTACTTC
D: .; V: TRBV29-1; size: .; J: TRBJ2-7; length: 13; CDR3: CSVGGGGSYEQYF; DNA: TGCAGCGTTGGAGGGGGGGGCTCCTACGAGCAGTACTTC
D: .; V: TRBV7-2; size: .; J: TRBJ1-3; length: 13; CDR3: CASSSLSGNTIYF; DNA: TGTGCCAGCAGCTCGCTTTCTGGAAACACCATATATTTT
D: .; V: TRBV14; size: .; J: TRBJ2-7; length: 15; CDR3: CASSVGQAHFYEQYF; DNA: TGTGCCAGCAGCGTTGGACAAGCCCACTTCTACGAGCAGTACTTC
D: .; V: TRBV29-1; size: .; J: TRBJ1-1; length: 11; CDR3: CSVNSNTEAFF; DNA: TGCAGCGTTAACTCCAACACTGAAGCTTTCTTT
D: .; V: TRBV5-8; size: .; J: TRBJ2-3; length: 13; CDR3: CASSPGSTDTQYF; DNA: TGTGCCAGCAGCCCCGGTAGCACAGATACGCAGTATTTT
D: .; V: TRBV7-2; size: medium-sized; J: TRBJ2-7; length: 15; CDR3: CASSLREGGSYEQYF; DNA: TGTGCCAGCAGCTTAAGGGAAGGGGGGAGTTACGAGCAGTACTTC
D: .; V: TRBV18; size: .; J: TRBJ2-2; length: 14; CDR3: CASSPSGEIGELFF; DNA: TGTGCCAGCTCACCATCGGGGGAGATCGGGGAGCTGTTTTTT
D: .; V: TRBV28; size: .; J: TRBJ2-7; length: 13; CDR3: CASSLQQRFEQYF; DNA: TGTGCCAGCAGTTTACAACAGCGGTTCGAGCAGTACTTC
D: .; V: TRBV19; size: .; J: TRBJ2-5; length: 14; CDR3: CASSVVGGQETQYF; DNA: TGTGCCAGTAGTGTAGTCGGGGGCCAAGAGACCCAGTACTTC
D: .; V: TRBV28; size: .; J: TRBJ1-1; length: 14; CDR3: CASSSPGQNTEAFF; DNA: TGTGCCAGCAGTTCACCTGGACAGAACACTGAAGCTTTCTTT
D: .; V: TRBV7-3; size: .; J: TRBJ1-1; length: 14; CDR3: CASSEQPLKGEAFF; DNA: TGTGCCAGCAGCGAACAGCCCTTAAAGGGTGAAGCTTTCTTT
D: .; V: TRBV2; size: .; J: TRBJ2-2; length: 13; CDR3: CASSVGGSGELFF; DNA: TGTGCCAGCAGCGTTGGGGGAAGCGGGGAGCTGTTTTTT
D: TRBD1; V: TRBV7-6; size: once; J: TRBJ1-2; length: 13; CDR3: CASSFGQGYGYTF; DNA: TGTGCCAGCAGCTTCGGACAGGGGTATGGCTACACCTTC
D: TRBD1; V: TRBV28; size: .; J: TRBJ1-5; length: 14; CDR3: CASRSGGANQPQHF; DNA: TGTGCCAGCAGATCAGGGGGTGCCAATCAGCCCCAGCATTTT
D: .; V: TRBV6-1; size: .; J: TRBJ1-2; length: 13; CDR3: CASSESGQYGYTF; DNA: TGTGCCAGCAGTGAAAGTGGACAGTATGGCTACACCTTC
D: TRBD1; V: TRBV5-1; size: .; J: TRBJ1-6; length: 14; CDR3: CASSPGGSDSPLHF; DNA: TGCGCCAGCAGTCCAGGGGGCTCGGATTCACCCCTCCACTTT
D: TRBD2; V: TRBV7-9; size: .; J: TRBJ2-3; length: 16; CDR3: CASSLASGGSGDTQYF; DNA: TGTGCCAGCAGCTTAGCGTCGGGGGGGTCAGGAGATACGCAGTATTTT
D: .; V: TRBV5-4; size: .; J: TRBJ2-7; length: 11; CDR3: CASSRSYEQYF; DNA: TGTGCCAGCAGCAGATCCTACGAGCAGTACTTC
D: .; V: TRBV4-2; size: .; J: TRBJ1-1; length: 15; CDR3: CASSQDTLVNTEAFF; DNA: TGTGCCAGCAGCCAAGACACCCTGGTGAACACTGAAGCTTTCTTT
D: .; V: TRBV19; size: .; J: TRBJ2-1; length: 16; CDR3: CASSAAGDYSYNEQFF; DNA: TGTGCCAGTAGCGCAGCCGGGGATTACTCCTACAATGAGCAGTTCTTC
D: .; V: TRBV5-1; size: .; J: TRBJ2-3; length: 11; CDR3: CASSFTDTQYF; DNA: TGCGCCAGCAGCTTCACAGATACGCAGTATTTT
D: .; V: TRBV19; size: .; J: TRBJ2-2; length: 15; CDR3: CASSRAASNTGELFF; DNA: TGTGCCAGTAGTAGAGCGGCGTCGAACACCGGGGAGCTGTTTTTT
D: TRBD2; V: TRBV19; size: .; J: TRBJ2-1; length: 13; CDR3: CASSGSGVNEQFF; DNA: TGTGCCAGTAGCGGTAGCGGGGTCAATGAGCAGTTCTTC
D: .; V: TRBV4-3; size: .; J: TRBJ2-6; length: 15; CDR3: CASSRAGTGANVLTF; DNA: TGCGCCAGCAGCCGAGCAGGGACTGGGGCCAACGTCCTGACTTTC
D: .; V: TRBV6-1; size: few; J: TRBJ2-7; length: 15; CDR3: CASSEFRGLSYEQYF; DNA: TGTGCCAGCAGTGAATTCCGGGGCCTCTCCTACGAGCAGTACTTC
D: .; V: TRBV19; size: .; J: TRBJ1-1; length: 14; CDR3: CASRGVGGNTEAFF; DNA: TGTGCCAGTAGGGGGGTCGGGGGGAACACTGAAGCTTTCTTT
D: .; V: TRBV7-2; size: .; J: TRBJ1-2; length: 12; CDR3: CASSLVNYGYTF; DNA: TGTGCCAGCAGCTTGGTTAACTATGGCTACACCTTC
D: .; V: TRBV5-1; size: .; J: TRBJ2-7; length: 14; CDR3: CASSLEGRNYEQYF; DNA: TGCGCCAGCAGCTTGGAAGGGCGGAACTACGAGCAGTACTTC
D: TRBD2; V: TRBV4-2; size: .; J: TRBJ2-3; length: 15; CDR3: CASSQIAGETDTQYF; DNA: TGTGCCAGCAGCCAAATAGCGGGGGAAACAGATACGCAGTATTTT
D: TRBD1; V: TRBV27; size: .; J: TRBJ2-7; length: 16; CDR3: CASSLKGGGLTYEQYF; DNA: TGTGCCAGCAGTTTAAAAGGGGGCGGTTTAACTTACGAGCAGTACTTC
D: .; V: TRBV5-6; size: .; J: TRBJ2-3; length: 14; CDR3: CASSSGLLTDTQYF; DNA: TGTGCCAGCAGCTCGGGACTCCTTACAGATACGCAGTATTTT
D: .; V: TRBV4-2; size: .; J: TRBJ1-3; length: 16; CDR3: CASSQVALSSGNTIYF; DNA: TGTGCCAGCAGCCAAGTTGCCTTGAGCTCTGGAAACACCATATATTTT
D: TRBD1; V: TRBV7-8; size: .; J: TRBJ1-1; length: 14; CDR3: CASSFRQGGQKAFF; DNA: TGTGCCAGCAGCTTCCGCCAGGGGGGACAGAAAGCTTTCTTT
D: TRBD2; V: TRBV7-2; size: .; J: TRBJ2-7; length: 15; CDR3: CASSLWTSVSYEQYF; DNA: TGTGCCAGCAGCTTATGGACTAGCGTCTCCTACGAGCAGTACTTC
D: .; V: TRBV4-2; size: .; J: TRBJ2-2; length: 15; CDR3: CASSQDTRGSGELFF; DNA: TGTGCCAGCAGCCAAGATACCAGGGGCTCCGGGGAGCTGTTTTTT
D: TRBD2; V: TRBV28; size: .; J: TRBJ2-1; length: 15; CDR3: CASSWGGTRGNEQFF; DNA: TGTGCCAGCAGTTGGGGAGGGACTAGAGGGAATGAGCAGTTCTTC
D: .; V: TRBV10-3; size: .; J: TRBJ1-1; length: 13; CDR3: CAISSPPSPVAFF; DNA: TGTGCCATCAGTTCCCCCCCGTCCCCAGTAGCTTTCTTT
D: .; V: TRBV2; size: .; J: TRBJ1-2; length: 12; CDR3: CASRIADYGYTF; DNA: TGTGCCAGCAGGATAGCAGACTACGGCTACACCTTC
D: .; V: TRBV7-3; size: .; J: TRBJ2-3; length: 12; CDR3: CASSYTTDTQYF; DNA: TGTGCCAGCAGTTACACCACAGATACGCAGTATTTT
D: TRBD2; V: TRBV6-1; size: .; J: TRBJ2-1; length: 14; CDR3: CASRRGLADNEQFF; DNA: TGTGCCAGCAGAAGAGGGCTAGCGGATAATGAGCAGTTCTTC
D: TRBD2; V: TRBV7-3; size: .; J: TRBJ2-2; length: 16; CDR3: CASSLRGGTNTGELFF; DNA: TGTGCCAGCAGCCTTCGCGGGGGAACGAACACCGGGGAGCTGTTTTTT
D: .; V: TRBV19; size: .; J: TRBJ2-1; length: 14; CDR3: CASSIGLAGNEQFF; DNA: TGTGCCAGTAGTATCGGTCTAGCTGGAAATGAGCAGTTCTTC
D: .; V: TRBV7-9; size: .; J: TRBJ1-4; length: 13; CDR3: CASGAGVGEKLFF; DNA: TGTGCCAGCGGCGCCGGGGTGGGTGAAAAACTGTTTTTT
D: .; V: TRBV18; size: .; J: TRBJ1-1; length: 13; CDR3: CASSVRQNTEAFF; DNA: TGTGCCAGCTCAGTACGTCAGAACACTGAAGCTTTCTTT
D: .; V: TRBV7-9; size: .; J: TRBJ1-4; length: 12; CDR3: CASSPSIEKLFF; DNA: TGTGCCAGCAGCCCTTCGATAGAAAAACTGTTTTTT
D: TRBD1; V: TRBV19; size: few; J: TRBJ2-3; length: 15; CDR3: CASSTLDRAGDTQYF; DNA: TGTGCCAGTAGTACTCTGGACAGGGCAGGGGATACGCAGTATTTT
D: .; V: TRBV4-3; size: few; J: TRBJ1-6; length: 14; CDR3: CASSQDPGDSPLHF; DNA: TGCGCCAGCAGCCAAGATCCGGGGGATTCACCCCTCCACTTT
D: .; V: TRBV30; size: .; J: TRBJ1-4; length: 13; CDR3: CAWSWGANEKLFF; DNA: TGTGCCTGGAGTTGGGGGGCGAATGAAAAACTGTTTTTT
D: .; V: TRBV12-5; size: .; J: TRBJ1-4; length: 15; CDR3: CASGFGDATNEKLFF; DNA: TGTGCTAGTGGTTTCGGGGATGCAACTAATGAAAAACTGTTTTTT
D: .; V: TRBV27; size: .; J: TRBJ1-2; length: 13; CDR3: CASSIGGIYGYTF; DNA: TGTGCCAGCAGTATCGGGGGCATATATGGCTACACCTTC
D: TRBD1; V: TRBV5-1; size: .; J: TRBJ1-3; length: 15; CDR3: CASSVGTGGGNTIYF; DNA: TGCGCCAGCAGCGTTGGGACAGGGGGTGGAAACACCATATATTTT
D: .; V: TRBV7-3; size: .; J: TRBJ2-7; length: 14; CDR3: CASSLTYGRGEQYF; DNA: TGTGCCAGCAGCTTAACGTATGGCAGGGGCGAGCAGTACTTC
D: TRBD1; V: TRBV30; size: .; J: TRBJ1-2; length: 13; CDR3: CAWSSGGQGVYTF; DNA: TGTGCCTGGAGTTCCGGGGGACAGGGCGTCTACACCTTC
D: .; V: TRBV28; size: .; J: TRBJ1-2; length: 12; CDR3: CASSLKGHGYTF; DNA: TGTGCCAGCAGTTTAAAGGGTCATGGCTACACCTTC
D: .; V: TRBV19; size: once; J: TRBJ2-3; length: 16; CDR3: CASSTTPGRGTDTQYF; DNA: TGTGCCAGTAGTACGACGCCGGGACGGGGCACAGATACGCAGTATTTT
D: .; V: TRBV7-9; size: .; J: TRBJ1-3; length: 15; CDR3: CASSLGPPRGNTIYF; DNA: TGTGCCAGCAGCTTAGGGCCCCCACGGGGAAACACCATATATTTT
D: TRBD1; V: TRBV7-3; size: .; J: TRBJ1-1; length: 13; CDR3: CASSFTGGTEAFF; DNA: TGTGCCAGCAGCTTCACAGGGGGCACTGAAGCTTTCTTT
D: .; V: TRBV19; size: .; J: TRBJ2-7; length: 13; CDR3: CASSTDSGYEQYF; DNA: TGTGCCAGTAGTACCGATAGCGGCTACGAGCAGTACTTC